This T cell receptor beta chain is from a study of blood T cell repertoires in COVID-19. The table came from immunoSEQ multiplex PCR; TCRdb's copy has only in-frame clones and leaves some out. This sample has fewer than 100,000 clones, with 85% to 90% found just once. What was sequenced was peripheral blood. The receptor's source is a man at least 80 years old in a cohort sampled during active COVID-19.

CDR3: CASGPGTIADQPQHF. CDR3 DNA: TGTGCCAGCGGGCCAGGGACGATAGCGGATCAGCCCCAGCATTTT. The V and J genes are TRBV5-5 and TRBJ1-5; D perhaps matches TRBD1 (5 bases). This CDR3 is built from 15 residues. Trimming pared 7 bases from V and 5 bases from J, leaving 19 bases between. Per germline, CDR1 SGHKS and CDR2 YYEKEE (reference sequence).